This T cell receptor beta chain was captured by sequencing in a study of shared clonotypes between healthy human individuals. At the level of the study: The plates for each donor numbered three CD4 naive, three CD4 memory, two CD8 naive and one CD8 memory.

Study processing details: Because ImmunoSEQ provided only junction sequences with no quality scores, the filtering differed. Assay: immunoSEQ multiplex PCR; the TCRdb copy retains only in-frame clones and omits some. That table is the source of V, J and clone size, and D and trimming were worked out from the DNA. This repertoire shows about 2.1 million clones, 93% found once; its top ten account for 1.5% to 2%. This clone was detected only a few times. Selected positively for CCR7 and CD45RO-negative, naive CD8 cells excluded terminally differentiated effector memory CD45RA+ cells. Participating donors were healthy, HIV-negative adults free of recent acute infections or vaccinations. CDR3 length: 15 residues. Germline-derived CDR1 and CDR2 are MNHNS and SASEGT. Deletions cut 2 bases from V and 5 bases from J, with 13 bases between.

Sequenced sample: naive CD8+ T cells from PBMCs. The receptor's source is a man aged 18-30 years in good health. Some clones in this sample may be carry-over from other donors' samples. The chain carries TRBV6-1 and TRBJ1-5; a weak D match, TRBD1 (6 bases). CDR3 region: CASSERTDRYQPQHF. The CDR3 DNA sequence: TGTGCCAGCAGTGAAAGGACAGACCGGTATCAGCCCCAGCATTTT.